Given below is one T cell receptor beta chain in context. The data were obtained in a study of cytomegalovirus exposure and HLA in healthy donors. Study at large: The approximately 710 first-cohort repertoires and the 95 to 150 validation repertoires shared the same platform, a later analysis reported.

The germline V gene encodes CDR1 SGDLS and CDR2 YYNGEE. The CDR3 sequence is 20 residues long. The V and J ends lost 4 bases and 9 bases, in that order; junction bases with no gene match: 29. Using immunoSEQ multiplex PCR, the repertoire was profiled, and TCRdb retains in-frame clones only, with some absent. Of some 250,000 clones detected, around 87% appear once; the ten largest clones hold around 1.3%. The material sequenced was PBMCs. This clonotype was sampled from a woman in her thirties in good health and CMV-seropositive. The V call is TRBV9, the J call TRBJ2-5; 8 positions match TRBD2. DNA for the CDR3: TGTGCCAGCAGCAACAGTCGAACAAGACTAGCGCCAGATCACAAGAGTCCCCAGTACTTC. Translating gives CASSNSRTRLAPDHKSPQYF. Filled out from reference TRBV9 and TRBJ2-5, the complete variable domain reads DSGVTQTPKHLITATGQRVTLRCSPRSGDLSVYWYQQSLDQGLQFLIQYYNGEERAKGNILERFSAQQFPDLHSELNLSSLELGDSALYFCASSNSRTRLAPDHKSPQYFGPGTRLLVL.